The text below deals with one T cell receptor beta chain. This entry belongs to a study of CD8+ T cells in alopecia areata. The sequencing template was cDNA reverse transcribed from extracted RNA. Produced via immunoSEQ multiplex PCR; TCRdb's table is partial and in-frame only. The repertoire holds fewer than 110,000 clones, with approximately 84% as singletons. Stated treatment: oral pan-JAK inhibitor, 5-10 mg twice daily. The germline V gene encodes CDR1 MNHEY and CDR2 SMNVEV (reference sequence). Trimming at V came to 3 bases and at J to 4 bases, leaving 6 bases not matched to a gene. The CDR3 is made up of 15 amino acids.

Sequences were derived from CD8+ T cells sorted from blood, sampled at approximately week 30, from a patient treated with tofacitinib. This clonotype originated in a human donor with alopecia areata. V is TRBV27 and J is TRBJ1-2; 9 nucleotides align to TRBD1. For the CDR3, the DNA is TGTGCCAGCAGTTTGGCCGGGACAGGGATCTATGGCTACACCTTC. Encoded protein: CASSLAGTGIYGYTF.